These T cell receptor beta chains were read from a single sample in a study of blood T cell repertoires in COVID-19. The protocol was immunoSEQ multiplex PCR, while the TCRdb copy is restricted to in-frame clones and leaves out a portion. The table includes under 300,000 clones, around four fifths detected once. Material for sequencing was peripheral blood. These receptors were taken from a man at least 80 years old with acute or convalescent COVID-19. CDR3s include the opening cysteine and the closing phenylalanine or tryptophan. D genes are given only for firm matches. Only some rows state a clone size, as once, few, many or a class for expanded clones.

v_call: TRBV28; j_call: TRBJ2-1; d_call: TRBD2; clone_size: .; cdr3_nt: TGTGCCAGCAGCGCCCCAGCGGGAGGGCGGGATGAGCAGTTCTTC; cdr3_aa: CASSAPAGGRDEQFF
v_call: TRBV7-2; j_call: TRBJ2-7; d_call: TRBD2; clone_size: .; cdr3_nt: TGTGCCAGCAGCTGGGGGACTAGCGACTACGAGCAGTACTTC; cdr3_aa: CASSWGTSDYEQYF
v_call: TRBV5-8; j_call: TRBJ1-1; d_call: .; clone_size: .; cdr3_nt: TGTGCCAGCAGCTTGGAGGGGTCCGTTAGAGCTTTCTTT; cdr3_aa: CASSLEGSVRAFF
v_call: TRBV29-1; j_call: TRBJ2-4; d_call: TRBD1; clone_size: once; cdr3_nt: TGCAGCGTTGGGGACAGGGGTGACAAAAACATTCAGTACTTC; cdr3_aa: CSVGDRGDKNIQYF
v_call: TRBV28; j_call: TRBJ2-7; d_call: TRBD1; clone_size: .; cdr3_nt: TGTGCCAGCAGTTTAGAGACAGGGGGGTCCTACGAGCAGTACTTC; cdr3_aa: CASSLETGGSYEQYF
v_call: TRBV7-9; j_call: TRBJ2-3; d_call: .; clone_size: .; cdr3_nt: TGTGCCAGCAGCTTTTTGTCTACAGATACGCAGTATTTT; cdr3_aa: CASSFLSTDTQYF
v_call: TRBV19; j_call: TRBJ1-6; d_call: TRBD1; clone_size: .; cdr3_nt: TGTGCCAGTAGTATATCTAAGGGACAGGGGAATTCACCCCTCCACTTT; cdr3_aa: CASSISKGQGNSPLHF
v_call: TRBV19; j_call: TRBJ1-3; d_call: .; clone_size: few; cdr3_nt: TGTGCCAGCAGGTCCTACTCCTTTGGAAACACCATATATTTT; cdr3_aa: CASRSYSFGNTIYF
v_call: TRBV6-7; j_call: TRBJ2-1; d_call: TRBD2; clone_size: .; cdr3_nt: TGTGCCAGCAGGGTCGCTAGCGGTTCCCGGGGTTGGAATGAGCAGTTCTTC; cdr3_aa: CASRVASGSRGWNEQFF
v_call: TRBV5-1; j_call: TRBJ2-4; d_call: TRBD1; clone_size: .; cdr3_nt: TGCGCCAGCAGCTTGACAGGGGAATCCAAAAACATTCAGTACTTC; cdr3_aa: CASSLTGESKNIQYF